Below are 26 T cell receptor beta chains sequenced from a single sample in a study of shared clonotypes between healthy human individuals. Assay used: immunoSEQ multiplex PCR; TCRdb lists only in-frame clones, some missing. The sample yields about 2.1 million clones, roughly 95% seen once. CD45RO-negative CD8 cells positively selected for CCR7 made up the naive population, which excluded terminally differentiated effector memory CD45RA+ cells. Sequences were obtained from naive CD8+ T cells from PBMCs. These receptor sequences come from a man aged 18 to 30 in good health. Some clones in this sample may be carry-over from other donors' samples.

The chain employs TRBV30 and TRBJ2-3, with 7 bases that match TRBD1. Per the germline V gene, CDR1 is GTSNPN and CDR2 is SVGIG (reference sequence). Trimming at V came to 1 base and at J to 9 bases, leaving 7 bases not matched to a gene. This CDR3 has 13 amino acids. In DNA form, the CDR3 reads TGTGCCTGGAGTGCCTTAAGGGGGCAGACGCAGTATTTT. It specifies CAWSALRGQTQYF.

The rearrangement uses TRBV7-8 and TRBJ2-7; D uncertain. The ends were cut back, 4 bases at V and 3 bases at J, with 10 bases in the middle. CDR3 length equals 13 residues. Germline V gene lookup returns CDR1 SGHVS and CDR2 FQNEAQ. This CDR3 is CASSSSQDYEQYF. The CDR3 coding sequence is TGTGCCAGCAGCTCCTCCCAAGACTACGAGCAGTACTTC.

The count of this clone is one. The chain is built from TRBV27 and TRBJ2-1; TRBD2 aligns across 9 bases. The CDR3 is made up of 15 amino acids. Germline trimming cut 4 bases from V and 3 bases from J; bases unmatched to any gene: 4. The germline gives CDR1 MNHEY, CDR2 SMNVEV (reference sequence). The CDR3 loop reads CASSSLAGDYNEQFF. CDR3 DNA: TGTGCCAGCAGTTCGTTAGCGGGAGACTACAATGAGCAGTTCTTC.

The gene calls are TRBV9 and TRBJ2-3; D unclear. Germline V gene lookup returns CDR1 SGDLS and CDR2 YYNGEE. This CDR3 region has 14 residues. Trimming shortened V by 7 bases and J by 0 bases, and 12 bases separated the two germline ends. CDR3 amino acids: CASGGVFSTDTQYF. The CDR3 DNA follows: TGTGCCAGCGGTGGAGTCTTTAGCACAGATACGCAGTATTTT. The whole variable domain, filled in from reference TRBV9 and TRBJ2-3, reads DSGVTQTPKHLITATGQRVTLRCSPRSGDLSVYWYQQSLDQGLQFLIQYYNGEERAKGNILERFSAQQFPDLHSELNLSSLELGDSALYFCASGGVFSTDTQYFGPGTRLTVL.

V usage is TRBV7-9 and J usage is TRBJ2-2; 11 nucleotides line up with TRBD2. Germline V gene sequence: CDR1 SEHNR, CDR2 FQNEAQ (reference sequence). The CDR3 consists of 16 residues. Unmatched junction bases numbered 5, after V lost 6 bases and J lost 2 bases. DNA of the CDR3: TGTGCCAGCAGGATAGCGGGAGGGCCAAACACCGGGGAGCTGTTTTTT. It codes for CASRIAGGPNTGELFF.

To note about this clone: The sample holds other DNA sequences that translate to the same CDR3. CDR3 sequence reads: CASSLASDEQFF. DNA of the CDR3: TGCGCCAGCAGCTTGGCGTCTGATGAGCAGTTCTTC. The chain is built from TRBV5-1 and TRBJ2-1; D not resolved. The CDR3 length is 12 residues. Germline values: CDR1 SGHRS, CDR2 YFSETQ. V was pared by 0 bases and J by 8 bases, with 6 bases between.

The CDR3 is CASSTKGTGWEKDTQYF. CDR3 in DNA: TGTGCCAGTAGTACGAAAGGGACAGGGTGGGAGAAAGATACGCAGTATTTT. This rearrangement joins TRBV19 to TRBJ2-3; 9 nucleotides match TRBD1. CDR1 and CDR2 from the germline V gene are LNHDA and SQIVND (reference sequence). V lost 4 bases to trimming and J lost 5 bases; unmatched junction nucleotides: 13. This CDR3 contains 17 residues.

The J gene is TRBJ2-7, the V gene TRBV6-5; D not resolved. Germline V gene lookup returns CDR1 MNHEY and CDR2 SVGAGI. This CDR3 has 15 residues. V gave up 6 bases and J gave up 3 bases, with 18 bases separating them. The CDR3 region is CASSRTGSRSYEQYF. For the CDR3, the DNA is TGTGCCAGCAGCCGGACCGGGTCCCGAAGCTACGAGCAGTACTTC.

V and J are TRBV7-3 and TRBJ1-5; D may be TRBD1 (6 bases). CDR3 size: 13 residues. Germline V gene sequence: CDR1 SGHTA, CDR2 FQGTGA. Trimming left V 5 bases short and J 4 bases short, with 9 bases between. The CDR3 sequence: CASSAQGNQPQHF. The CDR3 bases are TGTGCCAGCAGCGCGCAGGGGAATCAGCCCCAGCATTTT.

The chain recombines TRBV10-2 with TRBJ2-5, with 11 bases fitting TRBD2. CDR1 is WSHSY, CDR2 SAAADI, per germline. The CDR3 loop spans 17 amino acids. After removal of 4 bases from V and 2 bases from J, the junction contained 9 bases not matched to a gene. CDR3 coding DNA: TGCGCCAGCAGTGGGAGGAAAGGGACTAGCGGTCAAGAGACCCAGTACTTC. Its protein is CASSGRKGTSGQETQYF.

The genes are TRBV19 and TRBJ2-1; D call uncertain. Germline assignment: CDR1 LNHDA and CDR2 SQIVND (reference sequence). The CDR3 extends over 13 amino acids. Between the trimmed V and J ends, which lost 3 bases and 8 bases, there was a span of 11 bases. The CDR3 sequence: CASSIASFDEQFF. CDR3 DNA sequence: TGTGCCAGTAGTATTGCTAGTTTTGATGAGCAGTTCTTC. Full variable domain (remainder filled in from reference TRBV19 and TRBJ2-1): DGGITQSPKYLFRKEGQNVTLSCEQNLNHDAMYWYRQDPGQGLRLIYYSQIVNDFQKGDIAEGYSVSREKKESFPLTVTSAQKNPTAFYLCASSIASFDEQFFGPGTRLTVL.

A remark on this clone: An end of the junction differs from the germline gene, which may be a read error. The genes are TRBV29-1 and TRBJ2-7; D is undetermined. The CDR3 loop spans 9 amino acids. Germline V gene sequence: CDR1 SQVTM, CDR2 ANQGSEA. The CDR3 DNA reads TGCGCCACTGGGATCCCCCCTCGGTTC. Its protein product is CATGIPPRF.

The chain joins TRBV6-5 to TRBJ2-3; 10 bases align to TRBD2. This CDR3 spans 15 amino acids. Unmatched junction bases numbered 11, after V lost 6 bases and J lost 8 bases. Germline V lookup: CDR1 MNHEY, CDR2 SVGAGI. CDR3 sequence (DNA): TGTGCCAGCAGCCCCGGGACTAGCGTTGGCGGTACGCAGTATTTT. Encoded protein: CASSPGTSVGGTQYF.

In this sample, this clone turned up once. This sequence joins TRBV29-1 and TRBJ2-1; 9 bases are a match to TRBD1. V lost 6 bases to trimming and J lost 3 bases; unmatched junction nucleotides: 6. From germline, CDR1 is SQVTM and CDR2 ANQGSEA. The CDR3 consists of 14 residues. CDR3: CSVRRDRVYNEQFF. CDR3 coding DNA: TGCAGCGTCCGCCGGGACAGGGTCTACAATGAGCAGTTCTTC.

CDR3 DNA sequence: TGTGCCAGCAGCTTGGCCGAGGGGCTAGAGCAGCCCCAGCATTTT. Residues: CASSLAEGLEQPQHF. The V and J genes are TRBV5-6 and TRBJ1-5; D is possibly TRBD1 (5 bases). The CDR3 totals 15 residues. V lost 0 bases, J lost 7 bases, and 14 bases lay in between. Germline V CDR1 and CDR2: SGHDT, YYEEEE.

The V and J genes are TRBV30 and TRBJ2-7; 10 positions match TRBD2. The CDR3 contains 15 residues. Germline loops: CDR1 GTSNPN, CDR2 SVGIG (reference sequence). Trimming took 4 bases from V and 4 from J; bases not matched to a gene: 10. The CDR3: CAWNRAGGPRYEQYF. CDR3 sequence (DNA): TGTGCCTGGAATCGAGCGGGAGGGCCTCGGTACGAGCAGTACTTC.

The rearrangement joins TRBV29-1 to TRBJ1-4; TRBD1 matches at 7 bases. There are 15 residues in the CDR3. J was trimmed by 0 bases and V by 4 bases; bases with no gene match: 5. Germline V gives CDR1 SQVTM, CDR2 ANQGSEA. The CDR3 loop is CSVGQGKATNEKLFF. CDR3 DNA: TGCAGCGTTGGACAGGGCAAGGCAACTAATGAAAAACTGTTTTTT.

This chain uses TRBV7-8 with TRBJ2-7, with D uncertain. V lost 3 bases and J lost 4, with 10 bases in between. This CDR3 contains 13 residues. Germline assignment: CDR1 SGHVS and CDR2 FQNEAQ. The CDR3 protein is CASSLQPMYEQYF. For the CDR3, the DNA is TGTGCCAGCAGCTTGCAGCCTATGTACGAGCAGTACTTC. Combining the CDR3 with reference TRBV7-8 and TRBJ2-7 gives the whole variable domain GAGVSQSPRYKVAKRGQDVALRCDPISGHVSLFWYQQALGQGPEFLTYFQNEAQLDKSGLPSDRFFAERPEGSVSTLKIQRTQQEDSAVYLCASSLQPMYEQYFGPGTRLTVT.

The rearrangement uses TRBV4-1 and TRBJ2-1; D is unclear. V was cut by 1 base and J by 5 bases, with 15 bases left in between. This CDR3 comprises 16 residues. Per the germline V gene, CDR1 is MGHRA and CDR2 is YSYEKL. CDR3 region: CASSQGPPPADNEQFF. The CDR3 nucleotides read TGCGCCAGCAGCCAAGGACCCCCCCCAGCAGACAATGAGCAGTTCTTC.

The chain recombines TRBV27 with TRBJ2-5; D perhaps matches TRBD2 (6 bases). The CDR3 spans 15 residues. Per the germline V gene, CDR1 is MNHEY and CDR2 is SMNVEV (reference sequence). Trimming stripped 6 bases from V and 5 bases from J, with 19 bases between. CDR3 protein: CASSRGSPVLETQYF. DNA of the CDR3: TGTGCCAGCAGCCGGGGGAGCCCAGTCTTGGAGACCCAGTACTTC.

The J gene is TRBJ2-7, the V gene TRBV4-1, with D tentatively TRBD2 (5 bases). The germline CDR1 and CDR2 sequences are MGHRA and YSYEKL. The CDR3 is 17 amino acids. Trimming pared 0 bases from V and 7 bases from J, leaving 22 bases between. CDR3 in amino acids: CASSQELDDVHSGEQYF. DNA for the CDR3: TGCGCCAGCAGCCAAGAACTAGACGACGTACATTCGGGGGAGCAGTACTTC.

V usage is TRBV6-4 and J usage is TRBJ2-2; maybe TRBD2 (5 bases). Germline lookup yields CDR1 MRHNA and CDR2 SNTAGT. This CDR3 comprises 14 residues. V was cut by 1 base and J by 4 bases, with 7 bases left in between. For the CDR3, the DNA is TGTGCCAGCAGTGACTTCGGGGTCACCGGGGAGCTGTTTTTT. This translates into CASSDFGVTGELFF.

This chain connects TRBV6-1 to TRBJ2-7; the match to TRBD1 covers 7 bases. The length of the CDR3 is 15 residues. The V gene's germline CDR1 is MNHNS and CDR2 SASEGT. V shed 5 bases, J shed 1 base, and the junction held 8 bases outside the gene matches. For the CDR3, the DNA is TGTGCCAGCAGTCTAAGCCGGGACAGATCCTACGAGCAGTACTTC. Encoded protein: CASSLSRDRSYEQYF.

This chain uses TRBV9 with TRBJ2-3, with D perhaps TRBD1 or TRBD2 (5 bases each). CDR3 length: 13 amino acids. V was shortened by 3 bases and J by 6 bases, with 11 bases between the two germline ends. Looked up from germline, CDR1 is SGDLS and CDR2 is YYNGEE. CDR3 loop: CASSDTRGDTQYF. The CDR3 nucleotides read TGTGCCAGCAGCGACACTAGGGGCGATACGCAGTATTTT. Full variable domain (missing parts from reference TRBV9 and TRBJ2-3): DSGVTQTPKHLITATGQRVTLRCSPRSGDLSVYWYQQSLDQGLQFLIQYYNGEERAKGNILERFSAQQFPDLHSELNLSSLELGDSALYFCASSDTRGDTQYFGPGTRLTVL.

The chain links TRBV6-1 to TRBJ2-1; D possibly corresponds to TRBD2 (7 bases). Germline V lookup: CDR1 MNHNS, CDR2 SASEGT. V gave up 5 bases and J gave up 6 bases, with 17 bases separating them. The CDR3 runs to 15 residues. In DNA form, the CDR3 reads TGTGCCAGCAGTCCCCGGGGCGGGGGCCCCAATGAGCAGTTCTTC. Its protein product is CASSPRGGGPNEQFF.

CDR3: CATSRDFMTELDYSNQPQHF. Here the CDR3 DNA reads TGTGCCACCAGCAGAGATTTTATGACGGAACTAGATTATAGCAATCAGCCCCAGCATTTT. The chain is built from TRBV15 and TRBJ1-5; D is unresolved. CDR1 is LNHNV and CDR2 is YYDKDF in the germline V gene (reference sequence). Trimming cost V 0 bases and J 0 bases, with 21 bases left between them. The CDR3 totals 20 residues.